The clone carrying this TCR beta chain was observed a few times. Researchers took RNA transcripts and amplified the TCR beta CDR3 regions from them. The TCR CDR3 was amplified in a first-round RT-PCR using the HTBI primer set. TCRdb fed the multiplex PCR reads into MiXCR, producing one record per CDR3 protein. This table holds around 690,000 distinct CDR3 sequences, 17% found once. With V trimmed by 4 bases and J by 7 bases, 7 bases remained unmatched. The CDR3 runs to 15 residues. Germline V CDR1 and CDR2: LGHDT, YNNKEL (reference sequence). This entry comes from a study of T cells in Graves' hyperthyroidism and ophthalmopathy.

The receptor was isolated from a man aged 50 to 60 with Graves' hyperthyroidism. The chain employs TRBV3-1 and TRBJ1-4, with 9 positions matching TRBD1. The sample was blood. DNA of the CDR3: TGTGCCAGCAGCCGACCGGGACAGGGTTTTGAAAAACTGTTTTTT. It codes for CASSRPGQGFEKLFF.